This T cell receptor beta chain comes out of a study of blood T cell repertoires in COVID-19. Overall study context: PBMCs, B-cell-depleted T cells, or T cells were the source of the cDNA or gDNA that made up the material.

Sequencing used immunoSEQ multiplex PCR; TCRdb keeps in-frame clones, though not all of them. Of roughly 270,000 clones detected, roughly 85% appear once; the ten largest clones hold more than 4.5%. Specimen: peripheral blood. The sequence came from a man in his fifties with active or convalescent COVID-19.

The CDR3 DNA reads as TGTGCCAGCAGCTTAGCGTTGACTAGTCCCAATGAGCAGTTCTTC. It translates to CASSLALTSPNEQFF. This chain uses TRBV7-2 with TRBJ2-1; D is possibly TRBD2 (6 bases). CDR3 size: 15 residues. Germline-derived CDR1 and CDR2 are SGHTA and FQGNSA. With 0 bases removed from V and 6 bases from J, the gap between germline ends came to 12 bases.